These 7 T cell receptor delta chains originate from one sample sequenced in a study of gamma-delta chains in newborns, infants, children. TCRdb re-processed the reads via CATT. The sample lists a few thousand delta-chain clones, about 2.9% occurring once. The source material was blood. The receptors stem from a child who was a newborn, infant or young child, either healthy, febrile or measles-vaccinated (not recorded which).

This clone occurred a few times. V and J are TRDV1 and TRDJ1; D not certain. Germline V lookup: CDR1 TSWWSYY, CDR2 QGS. This CDR3 spans 17 amino acids. The V and J ends lost 1 base and 0 bases respectively, with 15 bases between them. CDR3 nucleotide sequence: TGTGCTCTTGGGGAACCGACTCCTGCCCCCTACACCGATAAACTCATCTTT. Residues: CALGEPTPAPYTDKLIF.

This clone was picked up a small number of times. The same CDR3 can be traced to other DNA sequences in this sample. The chain combines TRDV2 with TRDJ3, with 10 bases fitting TRDD3. The CDR3 is made up of 18 amino acids. CDR1 is GEAIGNYY, CDR2 EKD, per germline. J was trimmed by 2 bases and V by 1 base; bases with no gene match: 4. The CDR3 DNA is TGTGCCTGTGACACTGTACTGGGGGATGCCTGGGACACCCGACAGATGTTTTTC. Translating gives CACDTVLGDAWDTRQMFF.

This clone has just a few counts. Other DNA sequences in this sample translate to the same CDR3. This chain connects TRDV2 to TRDJ3; possibly TRDD3 for D (6 bases). CDR3 size: 19 residues. The germline V gene encodes CDR1 GEAIGNYY and CDR2 EKD. V was cut by 0 bases and J by 0 bases, with 14 bases left in between. Here the CDR3 reads CACDTAAWGSSWDTRQMFF. CDR3 coding DNA: TGTGCCTGTGACACCGCCGCCTGGGGATCCTCCTGGGACACCCGACAGATGTTTTTC.

The rearrangement uses TRDV3 and TRDJ2, with 11 bases aligning to TRDD3. Trimming at V came to 0 bases and at J to 3 bases, leaving 6 bases not matched to a gene. Germline values: CDR1 TVYSNPD, CDR2 GDNSRS (reference sequence). The CDR3 covers 16 residues. The CDR3 DNA sequence: TGTGCCTTTAGGGACTGGGGGATAATTATGACAGCACAACTCTTCTTT. As protein: CAFRDWGIIMTAQLFF.

This clone has just a few counts. This chain links TRDV2 with TRDJ1; 8 nucleotides line up with TRDD3. The CDR3 runs 16 residues. In germline, CDR1 is GEAIGNYY, CDR2 EKD. Trimming took 1 base from V and 4 from J; bases not matched to a gene: 10. The CDR3 here is CACDTVGYGINDKLIF. CDR3 nucleotide sequence: TGTGCCTGTGACACGGTGGGATACGGGATAAACGATAAACTCATCTTT.

A few counts support this clone. This rearrangement joins TRDV2 to TRDJ2; the D gene is possibly TRDD3 (6 bases). Germline CDR1 GEAIGNYY, CDR2 EKD. Trimming pared 0 bases from V and 0 bases from J, leaving 13 bases between. The CDR3 sequence is 17 residues long. The CDR3 is CACDTLGGGTLTAQLFF. The CDR3, as DNA: TGTGCCTGTGACACCCTAGGGGGGGGAACTTTGACAGCACAACTCTTCTTT.

The chain recombines TRDV2 with TRDJ1; 10 nucleotides align to TRDD3. V lost 3 bases, J lost 1 base, and 10 bases stayed unmatched. The CDR3 is made up of 17 amino acids. The germline V gene encodes CDR1 GEAIGNYY and CDR2 EKD. CDR3 sequence (DNA): TGTGCCTGTGACCCTCTCGAGGTGGGGGATACCACCGATAAACTCATCTTT. Translation: CACDPLEVGDTTDKLIF.